This entry lists 2 T cell receptor beta chains sequenced from one sample in a study of chemoradiotherapy in HPV16-positive cancers. Assay: immunoSEQ multiplex PCR; the TCRdb copy retains only in-frame clones and omits some. The sample includes roughly 24,000 clones, around nine tenths of them seen just once. The sample in question was blood, obtained from a patient who underwent chemoradiotherapy. These receptors came from a human donor with HPV-associated anogenital cancer.

The rearrangement joins TRBV18 to TRBJ2-2, with a possible D match to TRBD1 (6 bases). Germline CDR1 reads KGHSH; CDR2 reads LQKENI. The V end was cut by 2 bases, the J end by 0 bases, with 13 bases between. The CDR3 has 17 residues. The CDR3 protein is CASSPISTGANTGELFF. The CDR3 nucleotides are TGTGCCAGCTCACCAATTTCGACAGGTGCGAACACCGGGGAGCTGTTTTTT.

This clone was seen more than once but under ten times. Relative to the germline gene, one junction end is altered; a read error may explain this. V and J are TRBV7-2 and TRBJ2-7, with D possibly being TRBD2 (6 bases). The CDR3 runs 13 residues. Per the germline V gene, CDR1 is SGHTA and CDR2 is FQGNSA. CDR3 nucleotides: TGTGCCAGCAGCGGGAGGACCTCCAACGAGCAGTACTTC. Encoded protein: CASSGRTSNEQYF.